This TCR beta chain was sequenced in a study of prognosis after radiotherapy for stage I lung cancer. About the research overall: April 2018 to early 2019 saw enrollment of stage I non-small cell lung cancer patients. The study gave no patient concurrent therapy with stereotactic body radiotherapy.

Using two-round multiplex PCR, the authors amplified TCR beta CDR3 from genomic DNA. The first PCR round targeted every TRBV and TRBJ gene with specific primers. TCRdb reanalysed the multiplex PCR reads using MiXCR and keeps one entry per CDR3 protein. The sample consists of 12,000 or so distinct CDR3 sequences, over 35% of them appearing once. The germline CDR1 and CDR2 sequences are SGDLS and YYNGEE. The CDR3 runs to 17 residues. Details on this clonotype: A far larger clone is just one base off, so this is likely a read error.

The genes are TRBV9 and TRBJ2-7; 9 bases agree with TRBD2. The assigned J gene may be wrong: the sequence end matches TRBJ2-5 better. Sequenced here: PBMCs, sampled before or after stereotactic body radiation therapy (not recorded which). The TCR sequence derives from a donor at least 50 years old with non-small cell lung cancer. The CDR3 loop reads CASSVVVAGAGGETQYF. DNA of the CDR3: TGTGCCAGCAGCGTAGTAGTAGCGGGAGCGGGTGGGGAGACCCAGTACTTC.